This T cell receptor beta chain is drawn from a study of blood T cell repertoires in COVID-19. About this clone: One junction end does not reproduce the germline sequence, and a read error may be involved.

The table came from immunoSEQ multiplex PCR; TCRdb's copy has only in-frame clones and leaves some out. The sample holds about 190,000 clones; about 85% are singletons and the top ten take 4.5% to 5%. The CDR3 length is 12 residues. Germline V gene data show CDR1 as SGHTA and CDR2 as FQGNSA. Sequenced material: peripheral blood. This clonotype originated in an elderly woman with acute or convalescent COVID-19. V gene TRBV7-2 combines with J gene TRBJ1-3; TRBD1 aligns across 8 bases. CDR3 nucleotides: TGTGCCAGCAGCCCGGGGGAGGGACAGGTTAAATTT. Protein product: CASSPGEGQVKF. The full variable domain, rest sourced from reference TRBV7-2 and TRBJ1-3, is GAGVSQSPSNKVTEKGKDVELRCDPISGHTALYWYRQSLGQGLEFLIYFQGNSAPDKSGLPSDRFSAERTGGSVSTLTIQRTQQEDSAVYLCASSPGEGQVKFGEGSWLTVV.